This T cell receptor (beta chain) was found in a study of Tregs in tolerant kidney transplant recipients. Germline V gives CDR1 MNHNS, CDR2 SASEGT. Losses at the gene ends were 2 bases for V and 11 bases for J; bases not matched to a gene: 9. This CDR3 comprises 14 residues. Sequenced by immunoSEQ multiplex PCR; TCRdb stores in-frame clones only, minus some. The profile covers 85,000 to 100,000 clones, with over 85% appearing a single time and 0.35% to 0.55% taken by the ten largest. The clonotype comes from a human donor who received a combined kidney and bone marrow transplant. This chain joins TRBV6-1 and TRBJ1-1; the match to TRBD1 covers 9 bases. Sample: CD4+ T cells from blood, taken before the transplant. CDR3 region: CASSERGQGMVAFF. CDR3 coding DNA: TGTGCCAGCAGTGAAAGGGGACAGGGAATGGTCGCTTTCTTT.